This T cell receptor beta chain emerged from a study of breast tumors, draining lymph nodes, adjacent tissues. The table lists this clonotype with a few counts. Its specificity is not known. Whole-study results and caveats: Compared with basal-like, luminal-like tumors shared significantly more repertoire with nontumor tissue. Tumors had less TCR diversity than lymph nodes, more than nontumor tissue. That most tumor T cells come from lymph nodes remained unproven.

This CDR3 comprises 14 residues. Looked up from germline, CDR1 is SGHTA and CDR2 is FQGTGA. Trimming took 5 bases from V and 11 from J, leaving 21 bases between them. One entry per CDR3 protein results from TCRdb running MiXCR on the multiplex PCR reads. The sample carries over 200,000 distinct CDR3 sequences, less than 40% recorded once. Axillary draining lymph nodes of breast cancer patients supplied the node samples. The source is a female donor with breast cancer. Some clones in this sample may be carry-over from other donors' samples. Source material: axillary lymph node tissue. The chain couples TRBV7-3 to TRBJ1-1; possible D gene TRBD1, 6 bases. The CDR3 nucleotides read TGTGCCAGCAGCGCGGACGGCGGGGGGCGGGAGGCTTTCTTT. Translation gives CASSADGGGREAFF.